This T cell receptor beta chain stems from a study of beta chain features in type 1 diabetes. Study-level background: Age, gender and cell yields were alike across patients and healthy donors. Examination of sorted cells across all samples involved 90 million to 120 million cells.

The CDR3 loop spans 15 amino acids. Trimming took 0 bases from V and 7 from J; bases not matched to a gene: 7. Germline-derived CDR1 and CDR2 are SGHRS and YFSETQ. This clone came up a few times. The antigen is unknown. Study results and limitations: Patients' naive, central memory and Treg TCRB repertoires seemed closer to one another than those of healthy donors.

Since all of the isolated RNA was reverse transcribed, expressed TCRB transcripts were what got sequenced. The protocol was immunoSEQ multiplex PCR, while the TCRdb copy is restricted to in-frame clones and leaves out a portion. The table lists around 310,000 clones, about 11% of them singletons. The receptor's source is a woman in her twenties or thirties in good health. V usage is TRBV5-1 and J usage is TRBJ2-3, with 8 bases that match TRBD1. Sequencing input: naive CD4+ T cells from blood. CDR3 region: CASSLVMQGANTQYF. CDR3 nucleotides: TGCGCCAGCAGCTTGGTAATGCAGGGGGCCAATACGCAGTATTTT.